This T cell receptor (beta chain) comes out of a study of T cell responses to AZD1222 COVID-19 vaccine. Germline CDR1 reads LNHDA; CDR2 reads SQIVND (reference sequence). V gave up 4 bases and J gave up 0 bases; unmatched junction bases: 5. This CDR3 has 16 amino acids. A remark on this clone: What it binds is unknown.

Study-wide results and limits: Clonal diversity was possibly underestimated, and white British individuals and females predominated among donors. At study baseline, merely five or six AZD1222 recipients were seropositive. Nearly half of unique spike-specific TCRs reportedly avoided B.1.351 and B.1.1.7 mutated regions.

Data came from immunoSEQ multiplex PCR; TCRdb stores just in-frame clones and leaves some out. Of over 130,000 clones listed, over 90% are singletons. Pooling covered second doses at about 4 or about 12 weeks. Source: peripheral blood, taken 28 days after the second AZD1222 dose. The chain combines TRBV19 with TRBJ1-4; TRBD1 matches at 7 bases. This TCR derives from an adult who received the AZD1222 COVID-19 vaccine. DNA of the CDR3: TGTGCCAGTAGTACGGGGACAGCAACAACTAATGAAAAACTGTTTTTT. Its protein is CASSTGTATTNEKLFF.